What follows are 7 T cell receptor beta chains derived from one specimen sequenced in a study of vaccination effects on CD4 cells after COVID-19. No antigen is known for these receptors. Culture lasted about ten days before CD4+ T cell isolation. Sequencing used immunoSEQ multiplex PCR; TCRdb keeps in-frame clones, though not all of them. The sample lists about 48,000 clones, 67% occurring once. This specimen was CD4+ T cells from PBMCs cultured without peptide, taken before COVID-19 vaccination. The source of these receptors is a human donor who received a COVID-19 vaccine.

This rearrangement joins TRBV4-3 to TRBJ1-2; tentative D call: TRBD1 (5 bases). This CDR3 is built from 14 residues. The germline gives CDR1 LGHNA, CDR2 YSLEER. Trimming removed 0 bases from V and 0 bases from J, with 5 bases in between. CDR3 sequence reads: CASSQDRANYGYTF. The CDR3 DNA reads TGCGCCAGCAGCCAAGACAGGGCTAACTATGGCTACACCTTC.

This clone was seen just once. This chain uses TRBV5-4 with TRBJ1-5, with 8 bases lining up with TRBD1. CDR1 and CDR2 (germline): SGHNT, YYREEE (reference sequence). CDR3 size: 15 residues. With V trimmed by 8 bases and J by 2 bases, 9 bases remained unmatched. CDR3 coding DNA: TGTGCCAGTAGCCGGCAGGGGGCCGGCAATCAGCCCCAGCATTTT. Amino acids: CASSRQGAGNQPQHF.

The chain recombines TRBV15 with TRBJ2-2; the D is unclear. Germline assignment: CDR1 LNHNV and CDR2 YYDKDF (reference sequence). V was trimmed by 4 bases and J by 1 base, leaving 10 bases between them. The CDR3 sequence is 15 residues long. The CDR3 coding sequence is TGTGCCACCAGCAAATCGGTCAGGAACACCGGGGAGCTGTTTTTT. This codes for CATSKSVRNTGELFF.

V gene TRBV15 combines with J gene TRBJ1-1, with D hard to call. V lost 2 bases and J 1 base, leaving 11 bases between the germline ends. The CDR3 has 15 residues. Per the germline V gene, CDR1 is LNHNV and CDR2 is YYDKDF (reference sequence). As DNA, the CDR3 is TGTGCCACCAGCAGACCCAGGACGGGGAACACTGAAGCTTTCTTT. Encoded protein: CATSRPRTGNTEAFF.

The J gene is TRBJ2-3, the V gene TRBV11-2; D is unresolved. The CDR3 is made up of 14 amino acids. Germline V gene data show CDR1 as SGHAT and CDR2 as FQNNGV. Trimming stripped 1 base from V and 8 bases from J, with 13 bases between. CDR3 coding DNA: TGTGCCAGCAGCTTAGCCCCCGAGAAAACTACGCAGTATTTT. Its translation is CASSLAPEKTTQYF.

The chain joins TRBV5-1 to TRBJ1-1; possible D gene TRBD1, 5 bases. The CDR3 length is 14 residues. V gave up 5 bases and J gave up 1 base, with 12 bases separating them. Germline V CDR1 and CDR2: SGHRS, YFSETQ. CDR3 loop: CASRGDNTNTEAFF. The CDR3 DNA follows: TGCGCCAGCAGGGGGGATAACACGAACACTGAAGCTTTCTTT.

The V call is TRBV5-4, the J call TRBJ1-1; D call uncertain. The ends were cut back, 0 bases at V and 0 bases at J, with 6 bases in the middle. CDR1 and CDR2 (germline): SGHNT, YYREEE (reference sequence). This CDR3 is built from 14 residues. The CDR3 coding sequence is TGTGCCAGCAGCTTGGAATTGATGAACACTGAAGCTTTCTTT. Protein sequence: CASSLELMNTEAFF. Together with reference TRBV5-4 and TRBJ1-1, the CDR3 gives the full variable domain: ETGVTQSPTHLIKTRGQQVTLRCSSQSGHNTVSWYQQALGQGPQFIFQYYREEENGRGNFPPRFSGLQFPNYSSELNVNALELDDSALYLCASSLELMNTEAFFGQGTRLTVV.